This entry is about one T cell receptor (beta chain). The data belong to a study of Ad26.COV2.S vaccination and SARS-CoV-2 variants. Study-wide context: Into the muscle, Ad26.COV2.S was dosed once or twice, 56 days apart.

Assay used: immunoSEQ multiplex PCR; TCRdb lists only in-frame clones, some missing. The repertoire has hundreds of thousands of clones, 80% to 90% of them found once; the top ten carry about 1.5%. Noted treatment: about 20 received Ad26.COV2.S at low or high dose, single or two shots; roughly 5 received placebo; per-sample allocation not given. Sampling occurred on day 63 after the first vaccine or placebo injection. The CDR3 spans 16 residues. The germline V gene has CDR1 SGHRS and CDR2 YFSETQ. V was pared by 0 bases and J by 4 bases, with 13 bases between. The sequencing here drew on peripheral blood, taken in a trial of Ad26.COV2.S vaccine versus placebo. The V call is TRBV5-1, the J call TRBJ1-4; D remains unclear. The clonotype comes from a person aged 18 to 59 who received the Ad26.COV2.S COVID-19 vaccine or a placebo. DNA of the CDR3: TGCGCCAGCAGCTTGGGCCTGGGCCAAGATAATGAAAAACTGTTTTTT. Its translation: CASSLGLGQDNEKLFF.